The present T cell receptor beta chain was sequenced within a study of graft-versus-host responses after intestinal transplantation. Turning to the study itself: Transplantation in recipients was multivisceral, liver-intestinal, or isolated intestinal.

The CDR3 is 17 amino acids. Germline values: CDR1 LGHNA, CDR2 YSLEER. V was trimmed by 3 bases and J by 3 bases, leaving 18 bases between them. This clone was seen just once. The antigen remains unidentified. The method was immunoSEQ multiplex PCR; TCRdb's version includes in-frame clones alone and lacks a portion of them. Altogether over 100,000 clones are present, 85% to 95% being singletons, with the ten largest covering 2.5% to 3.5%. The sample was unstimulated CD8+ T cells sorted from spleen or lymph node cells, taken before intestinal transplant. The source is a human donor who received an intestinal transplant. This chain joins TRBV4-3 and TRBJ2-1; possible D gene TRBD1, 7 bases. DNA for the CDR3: TGCGCCAGCAGCCACACAGCAGGGGGGATTAGCTACAATGAGCAGTTCTTC. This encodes CASSHTAGGISYNEQFF.